A few counts support the clone carrying this T cell receptor (beta chain). These data are taken from a study of T cells after yellow fever vaccination. MiXCR, applied by TCRdb to the 5' RACE reads, yields one record per CDR3 protein. The table has a few hundred thousand distinct CDR3 sequences, 17% seen once. Per germline, CDR1 SQVTM and CDR2 ANQGSEA. There are 14 residues in the CDR3. V was shortened by 4 bases and J by 0 bases, with 10 bases between the two germline ends. The sample consisted of PBMCs, taken 5 days after the first yellow fever vaccination. This sequence originates from a young man who received the YFV17D yellow fever vaccine. V is TRBV29-1 and J is TRBJ2-1; D gene unclear. In DNA form, the CDR3 reads TGCAGCGTTGTGGAGCCAGACTCCTACAATGAGCAGTTCTTC. This gives the protein CSVVEPDSYNEQFF.